This record covers a single T cell receptor (beta chain). Its antigen is as yet unknown. This specimen belongs to a study of T cell responses to AZD1222 COVID-19 vaccine. General observations from the study: Within unmutated variant regions lay the reported targets of nearly half of spike-specific TCRs. Spike was spanned by vaccine-associated CD4 TCRs, which were dominant at 160-218 and 743-854. Donors, mostly white British, included more females; clonal diversity was possibly underestimated.

Using immunoSEQ multiplex PCR, the repertoire was profiled, and TCRdb retains in-frame clones only, with some absent. The table records about 88,000 clones, about 88% of them present only once. Recipients boosted at about 4 weeks or about 12 weeks are pooled. The source of this sequence is an adult who received the AZD1222 COVID-19 vaccine. The sample here was peripheral blood, taken 28 days after the second AZD1222 dose.

The CDR3 nucleotides are TGTGCCAGCAGTACCGCGAGCTCTGGGGCCAACGTCCTGACTTTC. Its translation: CASSTASSGANVLTF. V and J are TRBV6-5 and TRBJ2-6; D unclear. Trimming removed 5 bases at V and 0 bases at J, with 8 bases between. The germline V gene has CDR1 MNHEY and CDR2 SVGAGI. This CDR3 region has 15 residues.